The clone carrying this TCR beta chain occurred a few times. This sample was taken from a study of cytomegalovirus exposure and HLA in healthy donors. Both 60 Vbeta primers and 13 Jbeta primers went into the PCR. The assay was immunoSEQ multiplex PCR, and TCRdb's table has in-frame clones only and misses some. The sample includes about 110,000 clones, 60% to 80% of them seen just once. The CDR3 totals 15 residues. Germline V gene lookup returns CDR1 SGHTA and CDR2 FQGNSA. V dropped 2 bases and J dropped 7; count of bases not matched to a gene: 9. The rearrangement links TRBV7-2 to TRBJ1-1; 8 bases line up with TRBD1. The sequenced material came from PBMCs. The clonotype was recovered from a man in his thirties or forties in good health and CMV-seronegative. In DNA, the CDR3 is TGTGCCAGCAGCTTAAGTCCAGGGGGCCCTATTGAAGCTTTCTTT. This sequence encodes CASSLSPGGPIEAFF. Variable domain in full (rest from reference TRBV7-2 and TRBJ1-1): GAGVSQSPSNKVTEKGKDVELRCDPISGHTALYWYRQSLGQGLEFLIYFQGNSAPDKSGLPSDRFSAERTGGSVSTLTIQRTQQEDSAVYLCASSLSPGGPIEAFFGQGTRLTVV.